In its sample, the clone carrying this T cell receptor beta chain was seen a few times. This specimen belongs to a study of cytomegalovirus exposure and HLA in healthy donors. V was trimmed by 7 bases and J by 0 bases, leaving 15 bases between them. CDR1 is MDHEN, CDR2 SYDVKM, per germline. This CDR3 spans 16 amino acids. The PCR ran on 60 Vbeta and 13 Jbeta primers. Assay: immunoSEQ multiplex PCR; the TCRdb copy retains only in-frame clones and omits some. The sample yields roughly 150,000 clones, over 60% seen once. This chain connects TRBV28 to TRBJ1-4, with D uncertain. The sample taken for sequencing was PBMCs. The clonotype was recovered from a man in his forties or fifties in good health and CMV-seronegative. CDR3: CASTEPGGSTNEKLFF. In DNA, the CDR3 is TGTGCCAGCACGGAGCCCGGCGGTTCAACTAATGAAAAACTGTTTTTT. Filled out from reference TRBV28 and TRBJ1-4, the complete variable domain reads DVKVTQSSRYLVKRTGEKVFLECVQDMDHENMFWYRQDPGLGLRLIYFSYDVKMKEKGDIPEGYSVSREKKERFSLILESASTNQTSMYLCASTEPGGSTNEKLFFGSGTQLSVL.